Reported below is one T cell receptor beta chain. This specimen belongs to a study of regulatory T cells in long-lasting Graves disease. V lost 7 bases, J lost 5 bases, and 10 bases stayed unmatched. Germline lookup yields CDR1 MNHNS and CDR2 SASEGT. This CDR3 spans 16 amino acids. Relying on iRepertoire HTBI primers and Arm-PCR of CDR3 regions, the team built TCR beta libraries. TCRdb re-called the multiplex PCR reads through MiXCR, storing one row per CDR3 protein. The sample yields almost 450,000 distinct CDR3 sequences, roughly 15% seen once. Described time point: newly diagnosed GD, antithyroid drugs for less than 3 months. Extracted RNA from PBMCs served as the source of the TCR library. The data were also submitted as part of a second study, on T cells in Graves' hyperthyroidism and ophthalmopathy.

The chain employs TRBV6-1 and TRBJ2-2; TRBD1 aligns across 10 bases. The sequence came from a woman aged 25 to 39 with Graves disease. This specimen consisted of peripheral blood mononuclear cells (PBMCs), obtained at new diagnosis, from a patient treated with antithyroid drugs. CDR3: CASTPRGGQGTGELFF. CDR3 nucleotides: TGTGCCAGCACTCCAAGAGGGGGACAGGGGACCGGGGAGCTGTTTTTT.